Listed below are T cell receptor beta chains from one sample, sequenced in a study of shared clonotypes between healthy human individuals. The method was immunoSEQ multiplex PCR; TCRdb's version includes in-frame clones alone and lacks a portion of them. The sample shows some 2,000,000 clones, 90% to 96% of them seen only once. Sequencing was carried out using naive CD4+ T cells sorted from blood. The source of these receptors is a man between 18 and 29 years old in good health. CDR3s include the opening cysteine and the closing phenylalanine or tryptophan. The order of the fields is CDR3 length, V gene, J gene, D gene, CDR3 protein. The D gene is left open where the match is weak.

length: 13
V: TRBV30
J: TRBJ2-7
D: TRBD2
CDR3: CAWGLAGSYEQYF

length: 15
V: TRBV7-9
J: TRBJ1-6
D: .
CDR3: CASSLETGGASPLHF

length: 15
V: TRBV10-2
J: TRBJ2-5
D: TRBD2
CDR3: CASSWTSGGAETQYF

length: 18
V: TRBV4-1
J: TRBJ2-6
D: .
CDR3: CASSQERGRQSGANVLTF

length: 12
V: TRBV2
J: TRBJ2-1
D: TRBD2
CDR3: CAGGSGGNEQFF

length: 14
V: TRBV11-3
J: TRBJ2-7
D: .
CDR3: CASSVGRSSYEQYF

length: 13
V: TRBV6-5
J: TRBJ1-2
D: .
CDR3: CASSPQGFYGYTF

length: 12
V: TRBV28
J: TRBJ1-6
D: .
CDR3: CASSPGGSPLHF

length: 15
V: TRBV7-6
J: TRBJ1-1
D: .
CDR3: CASSLDTARGSEAFF

length: 10
V: TRBV2
J: TRBJ1-4
D: .
CDR3: CASFFGGLFF

length: 17
V: TRBV13
J: TRBJ1-6
D: .
CDR3: CASSLGLGEGVYSPLHF

length: 15
V: TRBV25-1
J: TRBJ2-4
D: .
CDR3: CASSDWGQDKNIQYF

length: 15
V: TRBV30
J: TRBJ2-4
D: .
CDR3: CAWSVNKIAKNIQYF

length: 12
V: TRBV2
J: TRBJ1-6
D: .
CDR3: CASTGLQSPLHF

length: 15
V: TRBV5-6
J: TRBJ2-4
D: .
CDR3: CASSLWLHGKNIQYF

length: 15
V: TRBV28
J: TRBJ1-6
D: .
CDR3: CASSPSGSFASPLHF

length: 18
V: TRBV5-1
J: TRBJ2-1
D: TRBD2
CDR3: CASSFSSSGTSGSYEQFF

length: 15
V: TRBV5-1
J: TRBJ2-7
D: .
CDR3: CASSLVGTSSYEQYF

length: 14
V: TRBV6-6
J: TRBJ1-5
D: TRBD1
CDR3: CASSYGQAHQPQHF

length: 15
V: TRBV11-2
J: TRBJ1-3
D: TRBD1
CDR3: CASRGTGPSGNTIYF

length: 13
V: TRBV6-1
J: TRBJ1-5
D: .
CDR3: CASSAGPGQPQHF

length: 16
V: TRBV7-3
J: TRBJ2-1
D: TRBD2
CDR3: CASSTVAGAFNNEQFF

length: 14
V: TRBV2
J: TRBJ2-3
D: TRBD2
CDR3: CASRLAGSSDTQYF

length: 15
V: TRBV7-6
J: TRBJ2-1
D: TRBD2
CDR3: CASSLGLEGRSEQFF

length: 15
V: TRBV6-5
J: TRBJ1-5
D: .
CDR3: CASSYSNQADQPQHF

length: 14
V: TRBV30
J: TRBJ1-3
D: TRBD1
CDR3: CACQDRAGGNTIYF

length: 13
V: TRBV6-1
J: TRBJ2-1
D: .
CDR3: CASPRIGGGEQFF

length: 16
V: TRBV12-2
J: TRBJ2-3
D: .
CDR3: CASRLEGQSFTDTQYF

length: 13
V: TRBV25-1
J: TRBJ2-3
D: TRBD1
CDR3: CASQGDRADTQYF

length: 13
V: TRBV5-6
J: TRBJ1-2
D: .
CDR3: CASSLGAGSGYTF

length: 15
V: TRBV18
J: TRBJ2-3
D: .
CDR3: CASSPPGARADTQYF

length: 16
V: TRBV28
J: TRBJ2-7
D: .
CDR3: CASRSLGPAHYYEQYF

length: 17
V: TRBV11-1
J: TRBJ1-6
D: .
CDR3: CASSLDGGGGGHSPLHF

length: 13
V: TRBV5-1
J: TRBJ2-7
D: .
CDR3: CASSTGLPGEQYF

length: 13
V: TRBV7-2
J: TRBJ1-1
D: TRBD1
CDR3: CAGGQGANTEAFF

length: 14
V: TRBV11-2
J: TRBJ1-2
D: .
CDR3: CASSVQGRSHGYTF

length: 14
V: TRBV6-1
J: TRBJ1-1
D: .
CDR3: CASSVSQGNTEAFF

length: 14
V: TRBV6-1
J: TRBJ1-1
D: TRBD1
CDR3: CASRMDRATPEAFF

length: 15
V: TRBV15
J: TRBJ2-3
D: .
CDR3: CATSRDPPRTDTQYF

length: 13
V: TRBV7-2
J: TRBJ1-6
D: TRBD1
CDR3: CASSLDRGPHLHF

length: 13
V: TRBV6-1
J: TRBJ1-2
D: .
CDR3: CASSENRNYGYTF

length: 15
V: TRBV5-6
J: TRBJ1-2
D: TRBD1
CDR3: CASRTIGTEVYGYTF

length: 15
V: TRBV11-2
J: TRBJ2-3
D: .
CDR3: CASSLAELGADTQYF

length: 14
V: TRBV9
J: TRBJ1-6
D: .
CDR3: CASSVGDSYSPLHF

length: 16
V: TRBV7-3
J: TRBJ1-4
D: .
CDR3: CASTKGESATNEKLFF

length: 15
V: TRBV7-2
J: TRBJ2-7
D: TRBD1
CDR3: CASSLRTGPLSEQYF

length: 15
V: TRBV2
J: TRBJ2-7
D: TRBD2
CDR3: CASRGLAGGSYEQYF

length: 13
V: TRBV11-2
J: TRBJ1-1
D: .
CDR3: CASSLDRGAEAFF

length: 16
V: TRBV5-1
J: TRBJ2-5
D: TRBD2
CDR3: CASSEIASGSRETQYF

length: 12
V: TRBV30
J: TRBJ2-7
D: .
CDR3: CAWSRSSYEQYF

length: 16
V: TRBV28
J: TRBJ1-5
D: .
CDR3: CASSLDSLRGNQPQHF